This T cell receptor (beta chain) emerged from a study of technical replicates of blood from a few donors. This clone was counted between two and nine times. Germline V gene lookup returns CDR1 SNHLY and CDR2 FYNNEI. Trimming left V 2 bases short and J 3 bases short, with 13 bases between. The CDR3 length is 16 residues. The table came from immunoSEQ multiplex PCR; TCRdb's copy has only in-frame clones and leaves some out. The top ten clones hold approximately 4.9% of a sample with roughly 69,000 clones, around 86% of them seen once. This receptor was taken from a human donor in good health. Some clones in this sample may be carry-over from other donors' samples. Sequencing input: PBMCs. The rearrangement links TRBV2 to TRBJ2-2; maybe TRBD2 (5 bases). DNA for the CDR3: TGTGCCAGCAGTGAACCCTTGCAGGACTACACCGGGGAGCTGTTTTTT. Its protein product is CASSEPLQDYTGELFF.